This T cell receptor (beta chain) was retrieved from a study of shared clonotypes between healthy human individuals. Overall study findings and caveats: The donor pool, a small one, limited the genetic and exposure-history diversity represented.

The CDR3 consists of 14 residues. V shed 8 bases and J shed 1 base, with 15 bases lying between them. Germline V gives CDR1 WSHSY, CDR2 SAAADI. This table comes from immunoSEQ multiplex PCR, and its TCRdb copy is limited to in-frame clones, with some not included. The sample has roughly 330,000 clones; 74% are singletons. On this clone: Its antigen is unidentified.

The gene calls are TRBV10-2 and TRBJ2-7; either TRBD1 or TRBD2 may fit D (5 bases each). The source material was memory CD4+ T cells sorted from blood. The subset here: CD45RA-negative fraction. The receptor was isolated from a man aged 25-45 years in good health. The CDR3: CASGRGPASYEQYF. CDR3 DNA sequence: TGCGCCAGCGGCCGGGGACCTGCTTCCTACGAGCAGTACTTC.